This TCR beta chain was retrieved from a study of technical replicates of blood from several donors. The assay was immunoSEQ multiplex PCR, and TCRdb's table has in-frame clones only and misses some. Here the sample spans about 76,000 clones, approximately 97% being singletons. The sequenced sample consisted of T cells isolated from PBMCs. This sequence was found in a human donor in good health.

The CDR3 DNA follows: TGCACCAGCAGCCAAGGTGCGGGGCCGACCTACGAGCAGTACTTC. It translates to CTSSQGAGPTYEQYF. The J gene is TRBJ2-7, the V gene TRBV1; TRBD2, as called in the table, went unchecked against the DNA. TRBV1 is classified as a pseudogene. This CDR3 spans 15 amino acids.